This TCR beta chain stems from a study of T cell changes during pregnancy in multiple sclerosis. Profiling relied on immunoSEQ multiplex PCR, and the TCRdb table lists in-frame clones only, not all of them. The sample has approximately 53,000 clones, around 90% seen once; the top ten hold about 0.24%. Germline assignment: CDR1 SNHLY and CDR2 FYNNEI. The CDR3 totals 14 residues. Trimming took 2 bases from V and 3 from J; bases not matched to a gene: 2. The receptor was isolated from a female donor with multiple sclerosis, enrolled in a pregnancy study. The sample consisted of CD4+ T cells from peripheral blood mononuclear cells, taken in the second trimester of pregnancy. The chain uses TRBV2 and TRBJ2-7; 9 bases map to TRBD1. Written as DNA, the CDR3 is TGTGCCAGCAGTGAACGACAGGGGGTCTACGAGCAGTACTTC. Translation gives CASSERQGVYEQYF.